These T cell receptor beta chains were read from a single sample in a study of post-analysis software for immune sequencing data. TCRdb called the PCR reads again in MiXCR, with one record for every CDR3 protein. The sample contains approximately 260,000 distinct CDR3 sequences, about 40% of which appear only once. The source material was blood. All receptors derive from a girl between 10 and 17 years old with multiple sclerosis. Each CDR3 is given with its conserved first and last residue. Each record gives: CDR3 protein, CDR3 DNA, V gene, J gene, clone size, D gene. A D gene is named only where the DNA matches it firmly. Some rows mark clone size as missing; the rest say once, few, many or name a class of expanded clone.

CASSLSDGVFGNTIYF,TGTGCCAGCAGCCTATCGGACGGGGTCTTTGGAAACACCATATATTTT,TRBV7-2,TRBJ1-3,NA,NA
CASSRPPAGGYNEQYF,TGTGCCAGCAGCCGCCCGCCAGCGGGAGGTTACAATGAGCAGTACTTC,TRBV7-9,TRBJ2-7,few,TRBD2
CASSFHFTDTQYF,TGCGCCAGCAGCTTCCACTTCACAGATACGCAGTATTTT,TRBV5-1,TRBJ2-3,NA,NA
CAISEFRNTGELFF,TGTGCCATCAGTGAGTTCAGGAACACCGGGGAGCTGTTTTTT,TRBV10-3,TRBJ2-2,NA,NA
CTSSRTSGRTDTQYF,TGCACCAGCAGCCGCACTAGCGGGAGGACCGATACGCAGTATTTT,TRBV5-1,TRBJ2-3,NA,TRBD2
CSARGMGQNLGNTIYF,TGCAGTGCTAGAGGCATGGGCCAAAACCTTGGAAACACCATATATTTT,TRBV20-1,TRBJ1-3,few,NA
CASSLDRAKNIQYF,TGCGCCAGCAGCTTGGACAGAGCCAAAAACATTCAGTACTTC,TRBV5-1,TRBJ2-4,many,NA
CASSEAGNEQYF,TGTGCCAGCAGTGAAGCGGGAAACGAGCAGTACTTC,TRBV2,TRBJ2-7,NA,NA
CASGGTDYGYTF,TGCGCCAGCGGAGGGACAGACTATGGCTACACCTTC,TRBV5-1,TRBJ1-2,NA,TRBD1
CASSLVGRDGVYEQFF,TGCGCCAGCAGCTTGGTAGGTCGGGACGGCGTCTATGAGCAGTTCTTC,TRBV5-1,TRBJ2-1,once,NA
CASSRLLGDTGELFF,TGCGCCAGCAGCCGCCTCTTGGGCGACACCGGGGAGCTGTTTTTT,TRBV4-1,TRBJ2-2,many,NA
CASSQDRGTSGAWGSPYEQYF,TGCGCCAGCAGCCAAGATCGGGGGACTAGCGGGGCTTGGGGCTCTCCCTACGAGCAGTACTTC,TRBV4-1,TRBJ2-7,NA,TRBD2
CASSEGTASGEQYF,TGTGCCAGCAGTGAAGGGACAGCCTCTGGGGAGCAGTACTTC,TRBV6-1,TRBJ2-7,many,NA
CASSQSVAETQYF,TGTGCCAGCAGCCAATCCGTCGCCGAGACCCAGTACTTC,TRBV5-5,TRBJ2-5,many,NA
CASKMGRENTEAFF,TGTGCCAGCAAAATGGGGCGGGAGAACACTGAAGCTTTCTTT,TRBV12-3/TRBV12-4,TRBJ1-1,many,NA
CASSRGAYNEQFF,TGTGCCAGCAGTCGCGGGGCCTACAATGAGCAGTTCTTC,TRBV7-9,TRBJ2-1,many,NA
CASSLSTGSRQPQHF,TGTGCCAGCAGTTTGAGTACGGGATCGCGGCAGCCCCAGCATTTT,TRBV12-3/TRBV12-4,TRBJ1-5,many,NA
CASSRAPFGSYEQYF,TGTGCCAGCAGCAGGGCACCCTTTGGCTCCTACGAGCAGTACTTC,TRBV6-5,TRBJ2-7,NA,NA
CASSDFSDRGTGELFF,TGTGCCAGCAGCGACTTTTCGGACAGGGGCACCGGGGAGCTGTTTTTT,TRBV6-1,TRBJ2-2,NA,TRBD1
CSARDPLSSGRPDTQYF,TGCAGTGCTAGAGATCCTTTAAGCAGCGGGAGGCCAGATACGCAGTATTTT,TRBV20-1,TRBJ2-3,many,TRBD2
CASSVNNYGYTF,TGTGCCAGCAGCGTAAATAACTATGGCTACACCTTC,TRBV9,TRBJ1-2,many,NA
CASSPGAPKGEQYF,TGTGCCAGCAGCCCGGGAGCACCTAAGGGGGAGCAGTACTTC,TRBV14,TRBJ2-7,NA,NA
CASSGEVAGVSSYNEQFF,TGCGCCAGCAGCGGCGAAGTAGCGGGAGTTTCCTCCTACAATGAGCAGTTCTTC,TRBV5-1,TRBJ2-1,many,TRBD2
CASSYVTSGGLGDTQYF,TGTGCCAGCAGTTACGTGACTAGCGGGGGGCTGGGAGATACGCAGTATTTT,TRBV6-6,TRBJ2-3,NA,TRBD2
CSAFDRDDYGYTF,TGCAGTGCATTCGACAGGGATGATTATGGCTACACCTTC,TRBV20-1,TRBJ1-2,NA,TRBD1
CSVDDRGRGDTQYF,TGCAGCGTTGACGACAGGGGGCGCGGAGATACGCAGTATTTT,TRBV29-1,TRBJ2-3,many,TRBD1
CASRLRSTSGVNEQFF,TGTGCCAGCAGGTTGAGGTCTACCAGCGGAGTAAATGAGCAGTTCTTC,TRBV5-6,TRBJ2-1,NA,NA
CASSSGDRDTGELFF,TGTGCCAGCAGCTCTGGTGACAGGGATACCGGGGAGCTGTTTTTT,TRBV11-1,TRBJ2-2,few,TRBD1
CASSLISGEDSPPHF,TGTGCCAGCAGCTTAATTTCGGGGGAAGATTCACCCCCCCACTTT,TRBV7-3,TRBJ1-6,NA,NA
CASSLSSGFPNYGYTF,TGTGCCAGCAGTTTATCGTCAGGTTTTCCTAACTATGGCTACACCTTC,TRBV27,TRBJ1-2,NA,NA
CSVAGQGNYEQYF,TGCAGCGTGGCCGGACAGGGCAACTACGAGCAGTACTTC,TRBV29-1,TRBJ2-7,NA,TRBD1
CSATRPLGGGYGYTF,TGCAGCGCTACCCGACCCCTAGGGGGCGGCTATGGCTACACCTTC,TRBV29-1,TRBJ1-2,many,TRBD1
CASRLLGAPNTEAFF,TGTGCCAGCCGTTTGCTGGGAGCTCCGAACACTGAAGCTTTCTTT,TRBV6-5,TRBJ1-1,NA,NA
CASSQTWGLAGGQDEQFF,TGTGCCAGCAGCCAAACATGGGGACTAGCGGGGGGGCAGGATGAGCAGTTCTTC,TRBV14,TRBJ2-1,many,TRBD2
CASRLRGSASSDEQFF,TGCGCCAGCAGGCTGAGGGGGTCGGCCTCTTCCGATGAGCAGTTCTTC,TRBV5-1,TRBJ2-1,few,NA
CASSSRSYNEQFF,TGTGCCAGCAGTTCTCGGTCCTACAATGAGCAGTTCTTC,TRBV27,TRBJ2-1,NA,NA
CSAFDRVNQPQHF,TGCAGTGCTTTTGACAGGGTCAATCAGCCCCAGCATTTT,TRBV20-1,TRBJ1-5,few,TRBD1
CASSWGTVNTGELFF,TGTGCCAGCAGCTGGGGGACTGTGAACACCGGGGAGCTGTTTTTT,TRBV7-9,TRBJ2-2,NA,NA
CASSTSPLAGASTQYF,TGTGCCAGCAGCACCTCCCCCCTAGCGGGAGCATCGACCCAGTACTTC,TRBV7-9,TRBJ2-5,many,TRBD2
CASSTTVGVMDYGYTF,TGTGCCAGCAGCACTACCGTCGGGGTAATGGACTATGGCTACACCTTC,TRBV28,TRBJ1-2,NA,NA
CASSQGSRQPQHF,TGTGCCAGCAGCCAAGGGTCGCGCCAGCCCCAGCATTTT,TRBV14,TRBJ1-5,NA,NA
CASRAGTTGTQYF,TGTGCCAGCAGGGCTGGGACTACGGGGACCCAGTACTTC,TRBV28,TRBJ2-5,NA,TRBD2
CASSLARGTEAFF,TGTGCCAGCAGTTTAGCGAGGGGAACTGAAGCTTTCTTT,TRBV12-3/TRBV12-4,TRBJ1-1,few,NA
CASSLGGLLANYGYTF,TGTGCCAGCAGCTTAGGTGGGCTCTTAGCTAACTATGGCTACACCTTC,TRBV7-9,TRBJ1-2,NA,NA